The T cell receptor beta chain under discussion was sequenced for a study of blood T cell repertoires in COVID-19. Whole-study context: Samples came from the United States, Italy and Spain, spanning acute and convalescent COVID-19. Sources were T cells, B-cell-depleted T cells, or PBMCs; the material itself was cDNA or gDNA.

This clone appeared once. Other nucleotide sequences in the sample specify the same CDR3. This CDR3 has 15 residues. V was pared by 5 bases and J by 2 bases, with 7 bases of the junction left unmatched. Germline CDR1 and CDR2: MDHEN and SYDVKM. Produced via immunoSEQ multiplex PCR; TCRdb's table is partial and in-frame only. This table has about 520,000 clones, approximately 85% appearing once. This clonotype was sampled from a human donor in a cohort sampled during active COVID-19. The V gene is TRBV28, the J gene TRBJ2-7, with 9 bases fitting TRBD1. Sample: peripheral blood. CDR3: CASSQPGQGTYEQYF. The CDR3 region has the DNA TGTGCCAGCAGTCAGCCGGGACAGGGTACCTACGAGCAGTACTTC.